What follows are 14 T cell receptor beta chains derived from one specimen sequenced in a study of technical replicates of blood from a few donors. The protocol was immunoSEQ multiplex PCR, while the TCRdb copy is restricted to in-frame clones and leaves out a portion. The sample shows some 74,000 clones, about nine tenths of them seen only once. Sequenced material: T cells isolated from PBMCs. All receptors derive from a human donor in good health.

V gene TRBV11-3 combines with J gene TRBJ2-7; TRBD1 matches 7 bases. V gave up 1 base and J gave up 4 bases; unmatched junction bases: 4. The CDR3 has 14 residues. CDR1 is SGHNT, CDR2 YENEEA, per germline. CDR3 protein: CASSLGQGQYEQYF. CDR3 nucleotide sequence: TGTGCCAGCAGCTTAGGACAGGGACAGTACGAGCAGTACTTC.

The DNA of the CDR3 is TGTGCCATCAGTGAATACTGGGACAGGGGTCACTACGAGCAGTACTTC. Its protein product is CAISEYWDRGHYEQYF. The rearrangement joins TRBV10-3 to TRBJ2-7; 10 positions agree with TRBD1. V lost 3 bases to trimming and J lost 3 bases; unmatched junction nucleotides: 8. CDR1 ENHRY and CDR2 SYGVKD come from the germline V gene. This CDR3 contains 16 residues.

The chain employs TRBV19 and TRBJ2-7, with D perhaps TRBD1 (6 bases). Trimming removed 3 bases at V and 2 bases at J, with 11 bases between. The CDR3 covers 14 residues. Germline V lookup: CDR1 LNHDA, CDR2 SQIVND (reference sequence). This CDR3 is CASSIITGPYEQYF. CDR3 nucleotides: TGTGCCAGTAGTATTATAACAGGGCCCTACGAGCAGTACTTC.

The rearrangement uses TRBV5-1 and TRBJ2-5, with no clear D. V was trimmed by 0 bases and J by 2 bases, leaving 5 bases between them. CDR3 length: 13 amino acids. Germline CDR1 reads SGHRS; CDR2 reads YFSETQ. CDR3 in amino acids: CASSLGGQETQYF. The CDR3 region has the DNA TGCGCCAGCAGCTTGGGAGGACAAGAGACCCAGTACTTC. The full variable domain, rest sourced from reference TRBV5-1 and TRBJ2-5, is KAGVTQTPRYLIKTRGQQVTLSCSPISGHRSVSWYQQTPGQGLQFLFEYFSETQRNKGNFPGRFSGRQFSNSRSEMNVSTLELGDSALYLCASSLGGQETQYFGPGTRLLVL.

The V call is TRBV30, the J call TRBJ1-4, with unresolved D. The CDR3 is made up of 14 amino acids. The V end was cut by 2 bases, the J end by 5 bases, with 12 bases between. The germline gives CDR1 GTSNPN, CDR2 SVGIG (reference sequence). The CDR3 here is CAWSYTIPNEKLFF. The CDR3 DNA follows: TGTGCCTGGAGTTACACTATCCCAAATGAAAAACTGTTTTTT.

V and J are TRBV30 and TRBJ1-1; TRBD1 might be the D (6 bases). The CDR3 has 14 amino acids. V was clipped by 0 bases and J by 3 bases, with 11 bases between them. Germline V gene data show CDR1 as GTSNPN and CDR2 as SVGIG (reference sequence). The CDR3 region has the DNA TGTGCCTGGAGTGTACTAGGGGGGGACACTGAAGCTTTCTTT. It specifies CAWSVLGGDTEAFF.

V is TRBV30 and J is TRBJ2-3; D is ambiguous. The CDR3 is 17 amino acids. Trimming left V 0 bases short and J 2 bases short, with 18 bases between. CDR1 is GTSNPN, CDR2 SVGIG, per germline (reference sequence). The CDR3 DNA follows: TGTGCCTGGAGTGTATCCCTCCCCGGTTCTTTCACAGATACGCAGTATTTT. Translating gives CAWSVSLPGSFTDTQYF.

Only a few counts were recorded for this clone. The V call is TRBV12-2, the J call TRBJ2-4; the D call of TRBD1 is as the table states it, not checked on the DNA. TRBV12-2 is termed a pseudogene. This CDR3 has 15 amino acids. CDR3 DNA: TGTGCAAGTCGCTTAGGAGGGGGACAGGTCTATATTCAGTACTTC. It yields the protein CASRLGGGQVYIQYF.

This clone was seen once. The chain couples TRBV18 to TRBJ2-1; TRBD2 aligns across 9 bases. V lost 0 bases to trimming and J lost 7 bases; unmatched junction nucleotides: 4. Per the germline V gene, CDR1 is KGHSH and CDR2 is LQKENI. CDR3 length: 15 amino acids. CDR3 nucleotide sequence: TGTGCCAGCTCACCACCACTAGCGGGTTGGAATGAGCAGTTCTTC. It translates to CASSPPLAGWNEQFF. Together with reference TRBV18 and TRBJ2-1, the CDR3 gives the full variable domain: NAGVMQNPRHLVRRRGQEARLRCSPMKGHSHVYWYRQLPEEGLKFMVYLQKENIIDESGMPKERFSAEFPKEGPSILRIQQVVRGDSAAYFCASSPPLAGWNEQFFGPGTRLTVL.

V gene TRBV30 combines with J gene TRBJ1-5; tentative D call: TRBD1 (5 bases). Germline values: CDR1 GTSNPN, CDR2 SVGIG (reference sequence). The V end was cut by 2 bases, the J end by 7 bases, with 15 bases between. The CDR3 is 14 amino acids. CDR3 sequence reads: CAWSLGRGSQPQHF. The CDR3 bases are TGTGCCTGGAGTCTGGGTCGGGGGAGCCAGCCCCAGCATTTT.

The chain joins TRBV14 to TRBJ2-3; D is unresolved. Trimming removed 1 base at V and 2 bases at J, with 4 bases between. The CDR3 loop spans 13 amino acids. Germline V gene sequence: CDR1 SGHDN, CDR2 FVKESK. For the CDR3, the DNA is TGTGCCAGCAGCCAAGTCTCCACAGATACGCAGTATTTT. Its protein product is CASSQVSTDTQYF.

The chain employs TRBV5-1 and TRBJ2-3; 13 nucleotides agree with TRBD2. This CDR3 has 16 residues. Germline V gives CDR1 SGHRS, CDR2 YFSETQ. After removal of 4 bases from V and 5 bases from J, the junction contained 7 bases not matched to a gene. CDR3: CASSGGLAGRLDTQYF. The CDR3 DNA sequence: TGCGCCAGCAGCGGGGGACTAGCGGGACGTTTAGATACGCAGTATTTT.

The CDR3 region has the DNA TGTGCCAGCAGTGAACATCATAGGGGCAGGGAGCAGTTCTTC. It translates to CASSEHHRGREQFF. The chain is built from TRBV2 and TRBJ2-1; tentative D call: TRBD1 (5 bases). With 2 bases removed from V and 10 bases from J, the gap between germline ends came to 15 bases. The germline gives CDR1 SNHLY, CDR2 FYNNEI. The CDR3 has 14 residues.

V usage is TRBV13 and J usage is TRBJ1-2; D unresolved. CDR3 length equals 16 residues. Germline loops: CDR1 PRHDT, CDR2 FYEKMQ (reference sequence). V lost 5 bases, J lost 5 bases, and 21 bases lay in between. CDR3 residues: CASSGSLIARRYGYTF. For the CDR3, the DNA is TGTGCCAGCAGCGGATCACTCATAGCCAGACGGTATGGCTACACCTTC. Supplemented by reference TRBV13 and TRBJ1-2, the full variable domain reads AAGVIQSPRHLIKEKRETATLKCYPIPRHDTVYWYQQGPGQDPQFLISFYEKMQSDKGSIPDRFSAQQFSDYHSELNMSSLELGDSALYFCASSGSLIARRYGYTFGSGTRLTVV.